Below, 2 T cell receptor beta chains from the same sample are listed, as sequenced in a study of human T cells and chemical hapten exposure. Someone pulled total RNA out of unfractionated whole blood. TCRdb processed the 5' RACE reads anew with MiXCR; each CDR3 protein has one entry. This table has roughly 82,000 distinct CDR3 sequences, approximately 16% appearing once. These receptors came from a female donor in good health.

This clonotype was seen a few times. V and J are TRBV6-5 and TRBJ2-7; a possible D gene is TRBD2 (6 bases). V lost 6 bases and J 3 bases, leaving 18 bases between the germline ends. This CDR3 is built from 15 residues. CDR1 MNHEY and CDR2 SVGAGI come from the germline V gene. Here the CDR3 reads CASRSWSGAHYEQYF. The CDR3 nucleotides are TGTGCCAGCAGAAGCTGGTCGGGAGCGCACTACGAGCAGTACTTC.

The chain couples TRBV6-2 or TRBV6-3 to TRBJ2-6; D may be TRBD1 or TRBD2 (5 bases each). The germline V gene has CDR1 MNHEY and CDR2 SVGEGT. This CDR3 comprises 17 residues. The V end was cut by 7 bases, the J end by 0 bases, with 16 bases between. CDR3 DNA: TGTGCCAGCACCAGATGGGACGGTATCTCTGGGGCCAACGTCCTGACTTTC. This gives the protein CASTRWDGISGANVLTF.